The T cell receptor beta chain described here comes from a study of shared clonotypes between healthy human individuals (dated by TCRdb to about 2020). Study-wide context: A couple of women and three men aged 18 to 49 years were included in the cohort. Between about 0.8 and 8.9 billion PBMCs per donor were obtained by leukapheresis. To increase sequencing depth and limit assay-specific biases, TCR repertoire library preparation and sequencing were carried out by different laboratories using diverse techniques. For each donor, three plates each were used for CD4 naive and CD4 memory, two plates were used for CD8 naive, and one plate was used for CD8 memory. To estimate repertoire size and how much clonotypes are shared between individuals, the study performed deep sequencing of blood TCR repertoires from a few healthy adults. The paper as a whole reports these results and caveats: Across a handful of donors, approximately 5% of naive CD4, around 3.5% of naive CD8, roughly 2.2% of memory CD4, and around 0.4% of memory CD8 clonotypes were shared. Larger estimated clonotype richness was generally found for naive subsets than for memory subsets. Sampling was restricted to blood, and TCR repertoires in tissue are likely to differ from TCR repertoires in blood. Pairwise subsampling indicated that sequencing depth was expected to affect the degree of clonotype sharing among donors. Because the study included a small number of donors, the genetic and exposure-history diversity represented was limited. Clonotypes shared by all four sorted-subset donors showed higher generation probabilities than non-shared clonotypes. Even with the large sequencing depth, rarefaction of the sorted-subset datasets indicated that sequencing was incomplete.

This clone was observed a few times. No antigen is known for it. One base away there is no much larger clone; base qualities are not given. CD8 naive samples were obtained by positive selection for CCR7 among CD45RO-negative cells, yielding a CD45RA+CCR7+ population from which TemRA cells were excluded. Healthy HIV-negative adults with no recently reported acute infections or vaccinations were included as donors. Only Caucasian adults living in Nashville, Tennessee, USA were represented among the donors. Blood was obtained by leukapheresis, after which PBMCs were separated by Ficoll-Histopaque density gradient centrifugation and cryopreserved in liquid nitrogen vapor phase. Purity and quantity of every magnetically sorted T cell population were checked by analytical flow cytometry. Genomic DNA was isolated from every sorted fraction and measured by UV absorbance on a Nanodrop 2000c. The germline ends are 14 bases apart after V is trimmed by 9 bases and J by 5 bases. Its CDR3 holds 12 amino acids, cysteine through phenylalanine. Only the CDR3 portion is preserved as DNA: 36 bases, with reading frame beginning at the first base. CDR1 and CDR2 (SGHNT, YYREEE) derive from the germline V gene (reference sequence).

Using the deep immunoSEQ assay, TCR CDR3 regions were amplified from genomic DNA by multiplex PCR. Extracted genomic DNA from each cell subset was distributed evenly across all wells of several immunoSEQ 96-well plates, and each plate was treated as a replicate. For sorted subsets, about 200 ng genomic DNA, equal to 30,000 to 35,000 T cell genomes, was loaded into each replicate PCR. The purified libraries were quantified using a Qubit 3.0 fluorometer, sized with a Bioanalyzer 2100, and then quantified again using the KAPA Library Quantification kit. A separate single-read 150-cycle Illumina NextSeq 550 flow cell was used to sequence each immunoSEQ 96-well plate. From the authors' description of their analysis: The immunoSEQ output contained only junctional sequences without quality scores, so filtering could not match that applied to full-length reads. Sequences were annotated with PyIR, a Python wrapper for IgBLAST v1.9, and V/J genes and CDR3 were assigned using IMGT germline references. Reads were filtered out if the reads had weak V/J assignments (E-value above 1e-6), no CDR3, stop codons, out-of-frame junctions, or ambiguous translated residues. V3J clonotypes were defined as sequences sharing the same inferred V gene, J gene, and CDR3 amino acid sequence. Percentage overlap between repertoires was calculated by dividing the number of shared unique clonotypes by the size of the smaller repertoire. Three approaches were used to assess repertoire richness: RTK rarefaction, the Chao1 estimator, and Recon v2.1 estimates of unobserved clonotypes. Generation probabilities for all TCRbeta clonotypes obtained by the gDNA method from several donors were computed using OLGA. This immuneACCESS table, as held by TCRdb, lists in-frame sequences with V and J called but not all clones. Of the missing ones, under half trace to an unresolved V gene in checked studies; the others have no known cause. The V and J calls and clone size were taken over from that table, and D and trimming were inferred from the DNA. The sample yields some 2.1 million clones; just under 95% were counted once. Less than 2% of the sample rests with the top ten.

The rearrangement combines TRBV5-4 with TRBJ1-1; no D gene is confidently identified. Sequences were obtained from naive CD8+ T cells from PBMCs. Per the publication, the cell subset or site label means: CD45RA+CCR7+. The sequence came from a man in his late teens or twenties in good health. Some clones in this sample may be carry-over from other donors' samples. In nucleotides, the sequence is TGTGCCACCTCTCCGGGCCGAACTGAAGCTTTCTTT. Translated, this is CATSPGRTEAFF.